The 20 T cell receptor beta chains below come from one sample, sequenced in a study of brain T cells in children with intractable seizures. This table comes from immunoSEQ multiplex PCR, and its TCRdb copy is limited to in-frame clones, with some not included. The sample has fewer than 25,000 clones; 94% are singletons. Sample: peripheral blood, taken at surgery. The receptor source for this set is a boy aged 10-17 years with focal cortical dysplasia and intractable seizures.

This clone was observed a single time. The gene calls are TRBV5-4 and TRBJ2-2; 7 positions agree with TRBD1. The CDR3 extends over 16 amino acids. CDR1 and CDR2 from the germline V gene are SGHNT and YYREEE (reference sequence). V gave up 4 bases and J gave up 3 bases; unmatched junction bases: 9. The CDR3 bases are TGTGCCAGCAGCCTACAATGGGACAGTTACACCGGGGAGCTGTTTTTT. It is translated as CASSLQWDSYTGELFF.

The table lists this clone with a count of one. V gene TRBV4-1 combines with J gene TRBJ2-1; no firm D call. V lost 4 bases and J lost 1, with 11 bases in between. Germline-derived CDR1 and CDR2 are MGHRA and YSYEKL. The CDR3 covers 15 residues. CDR3 sequence (DNA): TGCGCCAGCAGCCCCTCGGCGGAATCCTACAATGAGCAGTTCTTC. As protein: CASSPSAESYNEQFF.

This clone was counted between two and nine times. This chain links TRBV24-1 with TRBJ2-5; TRBD2 matches 8 bases. The V gene's germline CDR1 is KGHDR and CDR2 SFDVKD. Unmatched junction bases numbered 0, after V lost 9 bases and J lost 4 bases. The CDR3 contains 11 residues. CDR3 region: CATAGGETQYF. The CDR3 nucleotides are TGTGCCACCGCGGGGGGAGAGACCCAGTACTTC.

V and J are TRBV2 and TRBJ1-4; D not certain. V lost 3 bases, J lost 8 bases, and 7 bases lay in between. The CDR3 is 12 amino acids. In germline, CDR1 is SNHLY, CDR2 FYNNEI. Here the CDR3 DNA reads TGTGCCAGCAGTGAGGGAGGGGAAAAACTGTTTTTT. This translates into CASSEGGEKLFF.

The rearrangement uses TRBV7-9 and TRBJ2-5; tentative D call: TRBD2 (7 bases). The ends were cut back, 5 bases at V and 5 bases at J, with 21 bases in the middle. The CDR3 extends over 16 amino acids. Germline V gives CDR1 SEHNR, CDR2 FQNEAQ (reference sequence). DNA of the CDR3: TGTGCCAGCAGCCGACAACGCACAGGGAGGGGGGAGACCCAGTACTTC. It is translated as CASSRQRTGRGETQYF.

This clone was counted once. The V and J genes are TRBV2 and TRBJ1-3; weak D call: TRBD1 (5 bases). Germline V gene sequence: CDR1 SNHLY, CDR2 FYNNEI. This CDR3 is 12 amino acids long. V was clipped by 6 bases and J by 12 bases, with 15 bases between them. CDR3 sequence: CASSGPGRLIYF. CDR3 coding DNA: TGTGCCAGCAGCGGACCGGGACGTCTCATATATTTT. The whole variable domain, filled in from reference TRBV2 and TRBJ1-3, reads EPEVTQTPSHQVTQMGQEVILRCVPISNHLYFYWYRQILGQKVEFLVSFYNNEISEKSEIFDDQFSVERPDGSNFTLKIRSTKLEDSAMYFCASSGPGRLIYFGEGSWLTVV.

J is TRBJ1-1 and V is TRBV30; no clear D. This CDR3 contains 16 residues. Germline V gene sequence: CDR1 GTSNPN, CDR2 SVGIG (reference sequence). Trimming took 1 base from V and 0 from J, leaving 15 bases between them. The CDR3 region has the DNA TGTGCCTGGAGTGAATCCTTCCCCTCTTTGAACACTGAAGCTTTCTTT. Its translation: CAWSESFPSLNTEAFF.

The rearrangement joins TRBV24-1 to TRBJ2-5; 13 nucleotides agree with TRBD2. Germline V lookup: CDR1 KGHDR, CDR2 SFDVKD. Germline trimming cut 4 bases from V and 5 bases from J; bases unmatched to any gene: 12. The length of the CDR3 is 18 residues. The CDR3 region is CATSDSDPGLAGPETQYF. The CDR3 nucleotides read TGTGCCACCAGTGACTCCGACCCGGGACTAGCGGGGCCGGAGACCCAGTACTTC.

This rearrangement joins TRBV2 to TRBJ2-6; D is possibly TRBD2 (5 bases). Germline values: CDR1 SNHLY, CDR2 FYNNEI. The CDR3 covers 13 residues. V was shortened by 8 bases and J by 2 bases, with 7 bases between the two germline ends. The CDR3: CASYGAGANVLTF. The CDR3 nucleotides read TGTGCCAGCTACGGGGCTGGGGCCAACGTCCTGACTTTC.

The J gene is TRBJ1-5, the V gene TRBV28; the D is unclear. The CDR3 length is 15 residues. CDR1 is MDHEN and CDR2 is SYDVKM in the germline V gene. Trimming removed 3 bases from V and 3 bases from J, with 12 bases in between. In nucleotides, the CDR3 is TGTGCCAGCAGTTTGGGAGGAGGCAACAATCAGCCCCAGCATTTT. It yields the protein CASSLGGGNNQPQHF.

The chain couples TRBV7-2 to TRBJ1-6, with TRBD1 matching over 7 bases. The length of the CDR3 is 15 residues. Losses at the gene ends were 5 bases for V and 4 bases for J; bases not matched to a gene: 5. Germline V CDR1 and CDR2: SGHTA, FQGNSA. CDR3 sequence: CASSLTTGYNSPLHF. In DNA, the CDR3 is TGTGCCAGCAGCCTGACGACAGGGTATAATTCACCCCTCCACTTT.

The genes are TRBV28 and TRBJ2-5, with D perhaps TRBD2 (7 bases). V was clipped by 4 bases and J by 5 bases, with 11 bases between them. The CDR3 contains 13 residues. CDR1 is MDHEN and CDR2 is SYDVKM in the germline V gene. CDR3 residues: CASSYGGQETQYF. The CDR3 region has the DNA TGTGCCAGCAGTTACGGGGGGCAGGAGACCCAGTACTTC.

The CDR3 sequence: CASSRDRGTEAFF. The CDR3 DNA reads TGTGCCAGCAGCCGCGATCGTGGCACTGAAGCTTTCTTT. This sequence joins TRBV4-2 and TRBJ1-1; no firm D call. Between the trimmed V and J ends, which lost 4 bases and 4 bases, there was a span of 10 bases. CDR1 and CDR2 (germline): LGHNA, YNFKEQ. The CDR3 runs 13 residues.

The chain employs TRBV5-1 and TRBJ2-2; D is ambiguous. CDR1 and CDR2 (germline): SGHRS, YFSETQ. The CDR3 sequence is 15 residues long. V lost 0 bases to trimming and J lost 3 bases, with 9 bases between them. In nucleotides, the CDR3 is TGCGCCAGCAGCTTGGCTCGGGCTCACACCGGGGAGCTGTTTTTT. This codes for CASSLARAHTGELFF.

The chain uses TRBV14 and TRBJ1-1, with 7 positions matching TRBD1. CDR1 is SGHDN and CDR2 is FVKESK in the germline V gene. V trimming: 4 bases; J trimming: 6 bases; junction bases outside the gene matches: 5. The CDR3 has 13 residues. The CDR3 protein is CASSLTTGSEAFF. For the CDR3, the DNA is TGTGCCAGCAGCCTTACGACAGGGTCTGAAGCTTTCTTT. The full variable domain, its missing parts supplied by reference TRBV14 and TRBJ1-1, is EAGVTQFPSHSVIEKGQTVTLRCDPISGHDNLYWYRRVMGKEIKFLLHFVKESKQDESGMPNNRFLAERTGGTYSTLKVQPAELEDSGVYFCASSLTTGSEAFFGQGTRLTVV.

This clone was recorded once. The chain carries TRBV2 and TRBJ1-1, with 7 bases aligning to TRBD1. The V gene's germline CDR1 is SNHLY and CDR2 FYNNEI. The CDR3 runs to 13 residues. V was pared by 6 bases and J by 1 base, with 2 bases of the junction left unmatched. DNA for the CDR3: TGTGCCAGCAGGAGACAGGGGAACACTGAAGCTTTCTTT. Amino acid sequence: CASRRQGNTEAFF.

CDR3 bases: TGTGCCAGCAGCGTCTCAACCCGCTCTGGGGCCAACGTCCTGACTTTC. Protein sequence: CASSVSTRSGANVLTF. The chain links TRBV9 to TRBJ2-6; D gene unclear. The CDR3 has 16 residues. With 2 bases removed from V and 0 bases from J, the gap between germline ends came to 9 bases. Germline CDR1 SGDLS, CDR2 YYNGEE.

CDR3 DNA sequence: TGTGCCTGGAGTGTAGGAGGGAGTTTATTGTACGAGCAGTACGTC. It specifies CAWSVGGSLLYEQYV. V gene TRBV30 combines with J gene TRBJ2-7; tentatively, D is TRBD2 (6 bases). Germline loops: CDR1 GTSNPN, CDR2 SVGIG (reference sequence). The CDR3 is 15 amino acids. Trimming removed 0 bases from V and 4 bases from J, with 16 bases in between.

J is TRBJ2-1 and V is TRBV9, with TRBD1 identical over 11 bases. The CDR3 covers 15 residues. CDR1 and CDR2 (germline): SGDLS, YYNGEE. Germline trimming cut 4 bases from V and 8 bases from J; bases unmatched to any gene: 8. The CDR3 spells CASSSGQGAPHEQFF. The CDR3 DNA follows: TGTGCCAGCAGCTCCGGACAGGGGGCGCCCCATGAGCAGTTCTTC. Full variable domain (outside the CDR3, taken from reference TRBV9 and TRBJ2-1): DSGVTQTPKHLITATGQRVTLRCSPRSGDLSVYWYQQSLDQGLQFLIQYYNGEERAKGNILERFSAQQFPDLHSELNLSSLELGDSALYFCASSSGQGAPHEQFFGPGTRLTVL.

The chain couples TRBV3-1 (or the pseudogene TRBV3-2) to TRBJ2-2, with unresolved D. Per the germline V gene, CDR1 is LGHDT and CDR2 is YNNKEL (reference sequence). Trimming shortened V by 3 bases and J by 4 bases, and 6 bases separated the two germline ends. CDR3 length: 13 amino acids. In nucleotides, the CDR3 is TGTGCCAGCAGCCAGGCCCTCACCGGGGAGCTGTTTTTT. Its protein product is CASSQALTGELFF.